This is a list of T cell receptor beta chains from one sample in a study of beta chain features in type 1 diabetes. Only in-frame clones appear in the TCRdb table, and some are missing; sequencing was by immunoSEQ multiplex PCR. The sample records 400,000 or so clones, roughly 12% being singletons. Sequences were obtained from naive CD4+ T cells from blood. Every receptor here comes from a woman between 18 and 30 years old with type 1 diabetes. Each CDR3 is given with its conserved first and last residue. A D gene is named only where the DNA matches it firmly. Clone size is not always given. Where it is, it says once, few, many or a class for expanded clones.

TRBV11-1	TRBJ2-7	TRBD2	.	CASSLRTSGISYEQYF	TGTGCCAGCAGCCTTCGGACTAGCGGGATATCCTACGAGCAGTACTTC
TRBV10-3	TRBJ2-2	.	few	CAISRLGSGSNTGELFF	TGTGCCATCAGTCGTCTAGGGAGCGGGTCGAACACCGGGGAGCTGTTTTTT
TRBV14	TRBJ1-5	TRBD1	.	CASSRTGDQPQHF	TGTGCCAGCAGCCGGACAGGGGATCAGCCCCAGCATTTT
TRBV6-5	TRBJ2-7	.	.	CASSYSAPRSSYEQYF	TGTGCCAGCAGTTACTCAGCCCCCCGAAGCTCCTACGAGCAGTACTTC
TRBV6-5	TRBJ1-2	TRBD1	.	CASGSTQGRNYGYTF	TGTGCCAGCGGTTCAACACAGGGGCGGAACTATGGCTACACCTTC
TRBV2	TRBJ1-2	.	few	CASSDLRGYTF	TGTGCCAGCAGTGACCTGCGGGGCTACACCTTC
TRBV5-1	TRBJ2-7	TRBD1	.	CASSSDPVTGEYEQYF	TGCGCCAGCAGCTCAGACCCGGTTACAGGGGAGTACGAGCAGTACTTC
TRBV18	TRBJ2-1	TRBD1	few	CASSPGTGGNNEQFF	TGTGCCAGCTCACCAGGGACAGGGGGGAACAATGAGCAGTTCTTC
TRBV4-2	TRBJ2-2	.	few	CASSQGGIFETNTGELFF	TGTGCCAGCAGCCAAGGCGGCATTTTCGAAACGAACACCGGGGAGCTGTTTTTT
TRBV7-9	TRBJ1-4	.	few	CASSHRTVNEKLFF	TGTGCCAGCAGCCACAGGACAGTTAATGAAAAACTGTTTTTT
TRBV6-5	TRBJ1-1	.	.	CASSYSVGANTEAFF	TGTGCCAGCAGTTACAGCGTCGGCGCGAACACTGAAGCTTTCTTT
TRBV19	TRBJ1-2	.	.	CASTLVTSANYGYTF	TGTGCCAGTACCCTGGTGACAAGTGCTAACTATGGCTACACCTTC
TRBV5-4	TRBJ2-5	TRBD2	few	CASSLAGGRGEETQYF	TGTGCCAGCAGCTTGGCCGGCGGGAGGGGGGAGGAGACCCAGTACTTC
TRBV11-2	TRBJ2-1	TRBD1	few	CASSQTGASYNEQFF	TGTGCCAGCAGCCAGACAGGGGCGTCCTACAATGAGCAGTTCTTC
TRBV25-1	TRBJ2-5	TRBD1	few	CASLSVTGAQETQYF	TGTGCCAGCCTATCAGTGACAGGGGCGCAAGAGACCCAGTACTTC
TRBV5-1	TRBJ2-1	TRBD2	.	CASSLRASGGPYNEQFF	TGCGCCAGCAGCTTGAGGGCTAGCGGGGGCCCCTACAATGAGCAGTTCTTC
TRBV5-1	TRBJ2-7	TRBD1	.	CASSLRLTGQGTYEQYF	TGCGCCAGCAGCTTGAGGTTGACGGGACAGGGGACCTACGAGCAGTACTTC
TRBV4-3	TRBJ2-3	TRBD2	few	CASSLGGRYTDTQYF	TGCGCCAGCTCCCTGGGCGGGAGGTACACAGATACGCAGTATTTT
TRBV29-1	TRBJ1-4	.	.	CSVTRGSNEKLFF	TGCAGCGTCACTAGGGGGTCTAATGAAAAACTGTTTTTT
TRBV10-3	TRBJ1-2	.	few	CAISRQNYGYTF	TGTGCCATCTCCAGACAGAACTATGGCTACACCTTC
TRBV4-1	TRBJ2-5	.	few	CASSQVVGETQYF	TGCGCCAGCAGCCAAGTGGTCGGGGAGACCCAGTACTTC
TRBV6-5	TRBJ2-7	TRBD2	few	CASSYDGGDVPYEQYF	TGTGCCAGCAGTTACGATGGGGGGGATGTCCCCTACGAGCAGTACTTC
TRBV19	TRBJ1-5	.	few	CASSGASRQPQHF	TGTGCCAGTAGTGGGGCCTCCAGGCAGCCCCAGCATTTT
TRBV10-3	TRBJ1-2	.	.	CAISENWANYGYTF	TGTGCCATCAGTGAAAATTGGGCAAACTATGGCTACACCTTC
TRBV21-1	TRBJ1-5	.	few	CASSKSRIGDSQPQHF	TGTGCCAGCAGCAAAAGCCGTATCGGGGACAGTCAGCCCCAGCATTTT
TRBV7-6	TRBJ2-1	TRBD2	few	CASVGLAGGPSEQFF	TGTGCCAGCGTCGGACTAGCGGGAGGGCCTTCCGAGCAGTTCTTC
TRBV28	TRBJ1-5	.	few	CASNPSWPQHF	TGTGCCAGCAACCCCAGTTGGCCCCAGCATTTT
TRBV11-2	TRBJ2-6	.	few	CASSLGYSVSGANVLTF	TGTGCCAGCAGCTTAGGCTATTCCGTCTCTGGGGCCAACGTCCTGACTTTC
TRBV28	TRBJ2-7	TRBD1	.	CASSPVGDRTYSYEQYF	TGTGCCAGCAGTCCCGTCGGGGACAGGACTTACTCCTACGAGCAGTACTTC
TRBV18	TRBJ1-2	TRBD1	few	CASSTDREHGYTF	TGTGCCAGCTCAACCGACAGGGAGCATGGCTACACCTTC
TRBV6-5	TRBJ2-3	TRBD1	few	CASSQIQGLDTQYF	TGTGCCAGCAGCCAAATACAGGGGCTGGATACGCAGTATTTT
TRBV5-1	TRBJ1-1	.	.	CASSLDTEAFF	TGCGCCAGCAGCCTCGACACTGAAGCTTTCTTT
TRBV9	TRBJ2-2	.	few	CASSVTWTGELFF	TGTGCCAGCAGCGTAACTTGGACCGGGGAGCTGTTTTTT
TRBV9	TRBJ2-3	TRBD2	.	CASSVASGRTDTQYF	TGTGCCAGCAGCGTAGCCAGCGGGAGAACAGATACGCAGTATTTT
TRBV9	TRBJ1-5	.	few	CASSVGGEGGQPQHF	TGTGCCAGCAGCGTAGGAGGAGAGGGGGGGCAGCCCCAGCATTTT
TRBV21-1	TRBJ1-1	.	few	CARFIRGLDTEAFF	TGTGCCAGGTTCATCAGGGGGCTTGACACTGAAGCTTTCTTT
TRBV4-1	TRBJ2-3	TRBD2	.	CASSQDLAGEADTQYF	TGCGCCAGCAGCCAAGATCTAGCGGGGGAGGCAGATACGCAGTATTTT
TRBV29-1	TRBJ1-4	TRBD1	few	CSVVGQGTNEKLFF	TGCAGCGTGGTAGGACAGGGAACTAATGAAAAACTGTTTTTT
TRBV29-1	TRBJ2-1	.	few	CSVAAYNEQFF	TGCAGCGTTGCAGCCTACAATGAGCAGTTCTTC
TRBV2	TRBJ1-1	.	.	CASGAEYMNTEAFF	TGTGCCAGCGGGGCGGAGTATATGAACACTGAAGCTTTCTTT
TRBV29-1	TRBJ2-3	.	.	CSVRRTVETDTQYF	TGCAGCGTTAGAAGGACAGTTGAGACAGATACGCAGTATTTT
TRBV29-1	TRBJ1-2	TRBD1	.	CSVDPGGGYGYTF	TGCAGCGTTGACCCAGGGGGTGGCTATGGCTACACCTTC
TRBV28	TRBJ1-5	.	.	CASSQGPQHF	TGTGCCAGCAGCCAGGGGCCCCAGCATTTT
TRBV5-6	TRBJ2-7	TRBD1	few	CASSDRAYEQYF	TGTGCCAGCAGCGACAGGGCCTACGAGCAGTACTTC
TRBV6-5	TRBJ2-7	TRBD2	few	CASRRTSGGYEQYF	TGTGCCAGCAGGAGGACTAGCGGGGGATACGAGCAGTACTTC
TRBV6-6	TRBJ2-5	TRBD2	.	CASRRLAGGEETQYF	TGTGCCAGCAGAAGGCTAGCGGGGGGGGAAGAGACCCAGTACTTC
TRBV29-1	TRBJ1-1	.	.	CSAHTGEAFF	TGCAGCGCCCATACGGGAGAAGCTTTCTTT
TRBV7-2	TRBJ2-6	TRBD2	once	CASSRGSSGGGWGANVLTF	TGTGCCAGCAGTCGAGGGTCTAGCGGGGGAGGGTGGGGGGCCAACGTCCTGACTTTC
TRBV5-4	TRBJ2-5	.	few	CASSFLSAEETQYF	TGTGCCAGCAGCTTCCTATCCGCGGAAGAGACCCAGTACTTC
TRBV7-9	TRBJ1-2	.	.	CASSYRVSYTF	TGTGCCAGCAGCTACAGGGTTAGCTACACCTTC
TRBV10-3	TRBJ1-1	.	few	CAITRTGEGAFF	TGTGCCATCACCCGAACCGGGGAAGGAGCTTTCTTT
TRBV4-3	TRBJ1-2	.	.	CASSQVSGLLGYTF	TGCGCCAGCAGCCAAGTGTCAGGGTTGCTTGGCTACACCTTC
TRBV9	TRBJ2-1	TRBD2	few	CASSVTVRLAAYNEQFF	TGTGCCAGCAGCGTGACCGTTCGACTAGCGGCATACAATGAGCAGTTCTTC
TRBV23-1	TRBJ2-5	.	.	CASSPQRGEETQYF	TGCGCCAGCAGCCCCCAAAGAGGAGAAGAGACCCAGTACTTC
TRBV7-2	TRBJ2-3	.	.	CASSLVGTSTDTQYF	TGTGCCAGCAGCTTAGTTGGCACAAGCACAGATACGCAGTATTTT